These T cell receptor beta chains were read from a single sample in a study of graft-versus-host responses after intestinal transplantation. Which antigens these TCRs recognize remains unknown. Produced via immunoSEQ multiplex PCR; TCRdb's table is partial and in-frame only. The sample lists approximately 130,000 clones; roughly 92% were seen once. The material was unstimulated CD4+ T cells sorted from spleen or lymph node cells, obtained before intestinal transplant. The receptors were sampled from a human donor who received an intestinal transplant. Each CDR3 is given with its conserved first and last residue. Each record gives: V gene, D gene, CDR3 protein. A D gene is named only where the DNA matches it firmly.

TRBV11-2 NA CASSLVSTGELFF
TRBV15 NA CATSRAGDPLYGYTF
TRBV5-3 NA CARSLGDTQYF
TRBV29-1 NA CSVTPGVYGYTF
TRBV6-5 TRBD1 CASSSGQGSGELFF
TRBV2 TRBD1 CASSSGQGRYGYTF
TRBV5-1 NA CASSLRGTFSSYNEQFF
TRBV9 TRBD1 CASSDSGGVNEKLFF
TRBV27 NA CASSRRVSGELFF
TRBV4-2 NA CASSQDTNGDLIYEQYF
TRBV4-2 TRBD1 CASSQVTTGGREAFF
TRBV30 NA CAWSGAGLGTQYF
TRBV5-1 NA CASSDSSLTGELFF
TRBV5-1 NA CASSRGVVGSGEETQYF
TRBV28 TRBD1 CASSFIGTGKANTIYF
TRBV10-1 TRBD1 CASSGQGFTGELFF
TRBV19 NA CASRISGTVNTEAFF
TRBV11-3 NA CASSLDTDNEQFF
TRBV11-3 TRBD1 CASSLAPQGDLYEQFF
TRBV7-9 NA CASSLYSPLHF
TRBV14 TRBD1 CASSQAPGQGTHTGELFF
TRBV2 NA CASTERETQYF
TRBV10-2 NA CASTGRDGYTF
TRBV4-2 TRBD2 CASSQEGSGRSTDTQYF
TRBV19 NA CASSMRQGKTEAFF
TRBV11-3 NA CASSLDSEQPQHF
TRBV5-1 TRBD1 CASSDDRVAQYF
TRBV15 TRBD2 CATSRGLARETQYF
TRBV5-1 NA CASSKPGGATDTQYF
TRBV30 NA CAWSVLTVDNSPLHF
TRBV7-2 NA CASSPLTAAYGYTF
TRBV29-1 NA CSVADIGGLNSYEQYF
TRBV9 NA CASSVGGGGNTIYF
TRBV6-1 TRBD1 CASSVRQGVQPQHF
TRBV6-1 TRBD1 CASSEPGQGFGEQFF
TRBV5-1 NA CASSLKAAQETQYF
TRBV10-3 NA CAINQISGNTIYF
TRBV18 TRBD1 CASSLNQRYRTGLNTEAFF
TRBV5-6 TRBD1 CASSSAGTGGYEQFF
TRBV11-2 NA CASSSLGRSGANVLTF
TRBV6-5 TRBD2 CASSLGGALDNEQFF
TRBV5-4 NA CASSLHPPGSTGELFF
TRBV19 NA CASSMNNEAFF
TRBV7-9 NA CASSLERNTEAFF
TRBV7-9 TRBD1 CASSLGLDRVGGYTF
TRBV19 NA CASSSIGTGTRRETQYF
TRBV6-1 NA CASSTISTGELFF
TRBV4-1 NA CASSQESPGTFSNQPQHF
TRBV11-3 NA CASTTGYTDTQYF
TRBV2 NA CASRLSSFEQYF
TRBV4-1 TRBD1 CASSQVGTGVLETQYF
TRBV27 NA CASSRAGTFYGYTF
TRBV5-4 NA CASSMIQGTGETQYF
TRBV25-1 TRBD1 CASSRDSKVFFHAEQYF
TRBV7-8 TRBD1 CASSINRGGQAFF
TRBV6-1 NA CASSDRDRDSYGYTF